This T cell receptor (beta chain) was sequenced in a study of blood T cells in healthy people across ages. Through a sample-barcoded 5' primer and a J-beta primer mix, a second PCR was run for about 6 to 11 cycles. Carrying 12 random nucleotides, a template-switch adaptor labeled each individual cDNA molecule. TCRdb re-derived calls from the 5' RACE reads in MiXCR, one entry per CDR3 protein. The table lists approximately 810,000 distinct CDR3 sequences, 25% to 35% of them singletons, with around 16% in the top ten. Aged about 6 to 100, donors were systemically healthy Caucasians from Russia. Donors each provided 9.5 to 10 milliliters of peripheral blood. Study-wide findings and caveats: Underestimates were what the diversity estimates from one million T cells were considered to be.

Unmatched junction bases numbered 10, after V lost 4 bases and J lost 7 bases. In germline, CDR1 is MNHEY, CDR2 SVGAGI. The CDR3 spans 15 residues. This clonotype was observed at least ten times. Its antigen remains unidentified. The chain recombines TRBV6-5 with TRBJ2-1, with TRBD1 identical over 7 bases. Sequencing was performed on blood. This TCR was sampled from a woman of 80 years or more in good health. Here the CDR3 DNA reads TGTGCCAGCAGTTCCCTGAAGGGGGCGAGTAATGAGCAGTTCTTC. Translation gives CASSSLKGASNEQFF.